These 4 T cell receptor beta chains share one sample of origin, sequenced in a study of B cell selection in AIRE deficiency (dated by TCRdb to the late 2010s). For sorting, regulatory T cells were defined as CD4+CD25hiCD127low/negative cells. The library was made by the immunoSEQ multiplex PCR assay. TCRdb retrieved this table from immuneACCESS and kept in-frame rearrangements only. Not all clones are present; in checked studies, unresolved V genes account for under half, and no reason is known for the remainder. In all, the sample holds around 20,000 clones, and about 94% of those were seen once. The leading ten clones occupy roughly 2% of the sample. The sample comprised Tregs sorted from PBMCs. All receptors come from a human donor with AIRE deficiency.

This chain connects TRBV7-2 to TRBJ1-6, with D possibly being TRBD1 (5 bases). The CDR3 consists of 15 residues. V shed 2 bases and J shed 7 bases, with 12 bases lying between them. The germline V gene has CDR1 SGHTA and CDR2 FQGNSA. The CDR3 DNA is TGTGCCAGCAGCTTACTGGCAGCAGGGAATTCACCCCTCCACTTT. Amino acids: CASSLLAAGNSPLHF.

CDR3: CASESTDTQYF. Here the CDR3 DNA reads TGTGCCAGCGAGTCCACAGATACGCAGTATTTT. The rearrangement joins TRBV12-1 to TRBJ2-3; the D call of TRBD2 is as the table states it, not checked on the DNA. TRBV12-1 is recorded as a pseudogene. This CDR3 comprises 11 residues.

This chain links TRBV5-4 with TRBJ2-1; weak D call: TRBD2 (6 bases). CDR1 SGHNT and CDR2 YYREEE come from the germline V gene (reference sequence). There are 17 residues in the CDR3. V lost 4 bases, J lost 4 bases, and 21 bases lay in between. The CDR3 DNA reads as TGTGCCAGCAGCCGGCTCGGCGGGACGAACCTTTACAATGAGCAGTTCTTC. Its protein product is CASSRLGGTNLYNEQFF. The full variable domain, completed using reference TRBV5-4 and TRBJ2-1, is ETGVTQSPTHLIKTRGQQVTLRCSSQSGHNTVSWYQQALGQGPQFIFQYYREEENGRGNFPPRFSGLQFPNYSSELNVNALELDDSALYLCASSRLGGTNLYNEQFFGPGTRLTVL.

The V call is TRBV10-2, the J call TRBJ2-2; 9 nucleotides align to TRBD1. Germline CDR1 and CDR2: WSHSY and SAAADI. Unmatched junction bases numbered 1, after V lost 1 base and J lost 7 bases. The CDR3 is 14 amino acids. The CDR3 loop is CASSEWDRDGELFF. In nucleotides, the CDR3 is TGCGCCAGCAGTGAGTGGGACAGGGACGGGGAGCTGTTTTTT.